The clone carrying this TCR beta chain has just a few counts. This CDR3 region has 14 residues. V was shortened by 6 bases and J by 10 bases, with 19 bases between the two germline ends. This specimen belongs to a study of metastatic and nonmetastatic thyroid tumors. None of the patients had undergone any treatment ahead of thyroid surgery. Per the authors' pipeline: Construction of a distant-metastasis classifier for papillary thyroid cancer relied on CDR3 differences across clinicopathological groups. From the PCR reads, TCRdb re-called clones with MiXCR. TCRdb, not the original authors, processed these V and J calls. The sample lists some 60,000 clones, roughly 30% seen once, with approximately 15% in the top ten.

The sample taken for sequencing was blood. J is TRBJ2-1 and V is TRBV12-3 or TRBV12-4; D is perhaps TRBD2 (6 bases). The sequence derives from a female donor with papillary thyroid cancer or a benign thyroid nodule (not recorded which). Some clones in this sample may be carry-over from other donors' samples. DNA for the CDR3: TGTGCCAGCAGAGTAGGGGCGGGAAGTGGGGAGCAGTTCTTC. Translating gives CASRVGAGSGEQFF.